The rows below give T cell receptor beta chains drawn from one sample of a study of cytomegalovirus exposure and HLA in healthy donors. The table came from immunoSEQ multiplex PCR; TCRdb's copy has only in-frame clones and leaves some out. The sample has fewer than 150,000 clones; 75% to 90% are singletons. The sample comprised PBMCs. Every receptor here comes from a woman in her twenties or thirties in good health and CMV-seropositive. CDR3s include the opening cysteine and the closing phenylalanine or tryptophan. The D gene is left open where the match is weak. Size is omitted from some rows. Given values are once, few, many or a class for expanded clones.

.	TRBV9	.	TRBJ1-5	TGTGCCAGCAGCCCCGGGGTTAGCAATCAGCCCCAGCATTTT	CASSPGVSNQPQHF
.	TRBV18	.	TRBJ2-7	TGTGCCAGCTCAGGAGGGGCAGCCTACGAGCAGTACTTC	CASSGGAAYEQYF
.	TRBV28	.	TRBJ2-7	TGTAGCGTGATGGGTGTGGGCGAGCAGTACTTC	CSVMGVGEQYF
.	TRBV10-3	TRBD2	TRBJ2-7	TGTGCCATCAGTGAAGCTTTAGCGGGAGATTGGGAGCAGTACTTC	CAISEALAGDWEQYF
.	TRBV19	.	TRBJ1-5	TGTGCCAGTAGTTGGGCAGGTAATCAGCCCCAGCATTTT	CASSWAGNQPQHF
once	TRBV21-1	.	TRBJ2-2	TGTGCCAGCAGCAAAGGGAGGGGTTCGAACACCGGGGAGCTGTTTTTT	CASSKGRGSNTGELFF
once	TRBV28	.	TRBJ1-2	TGTGCCAGCAGTCCCACCCCGGGGGGGAGCTATGGCTACACCTTC	CASSPTPGGSYGYTF
.	TRBV6-6	TRBD1	TRBJ1-5	TGTGCCAGCATCAGGGGGCGAGATCAGCCCCAGCATTTT	CASIRGRDQPQHF
.	TRBV7-2	.	TRBJ2-7	TGTGCCAGCAGCGAACAGGGCCACGAGCAGTACTTC	CASSEQGHEQYF
.	TRBV30	TRBD2	TRBJ2-6	TGTGCTCGGGCGGGGGTTGGGGCCAACGTCCTGACTTTC	CARAGVGANVLTF
.	TRBV27	.	TRBJ2-1	TGTGCCAGCAGTTTGTTAGCAGTCACCTACAATGAGCAGTTCTTC	CASSLLAVTYNEQFF